The 18 T cell receptor beta chains in this list originate from one sample, sequenced in a study of blood T cell repertoires in COVID-19. The repertoire was sequenced with immunoSEQ multiplex PCR; TCRdb's copy has only in-frame clones and lacks some. The repertoire includes about 110,000 clones, around 80% of them detected once, and more than 4% sits in the top ten. What was sequenced was peripheral blood. The receptor set was obtained from a human donor in a cohort sampled during active or convalescent COVID-19.

The gene calls are TRBV27 and TRBJ1-1; TRBD1 matches 8 bases. V dropped 5 bases and J dropped 4; count of bases not matched to a gene: 3. Germline-derived CDR1 and CDR2 are MNHEY and SMNVEV (reference sequence). CDR3 length: 13 residues. CDR3 amino acids: CASSRTGSTEAFF. Written as DNA, the CDR3 is TGTGCCAGCAGTAGGACAGGGTCCACTGAAGCTTTCTTT.

The chain recombines TRBV11-3 with TRBJ2-7; D may be TRBD2 (5 bases). CDR3 length: 14 residues. Looked up from germline, CDR1 is SGHNT and CDR2 is YENEEA. V lost 0 bases, J lost 3 bases, and 9 bases lay in between. The CDR3 DNA reads TGTGCCAGCAGCTTAGAGACCGGGAACTACGAGCAGTACTTC. This encodes CASSLETGNYEQYF.

The chain couples TRBV10-1 to TRBJ2-1; 7 bases map to TRBD1. The germline gives CDR1 WNHNN, CDR2 SYGVQD (reference sequence). This CDR3 spans 12 amino acids. After removal of 3 bases from V and 13 bases from J, the junction contained 6 bases not matched to a gene. The CDR3 reads CASSEGQATQFF. The CDR3 DNA sequence: TGCGCCAGCAGTGAAGGACAGGCAACTCAGTTCTTC.

The CDR3 spells CASSPGWSSGGIDTQYF. In DNA, the CDR3 is TGTGCCAGCAGCCCGGGGTGGTCCAGCGGGGGGATAGATACGCAGTATTTT. This chain joins TRBV5-4 and TRBJ2-3, with 9 bases aligning to TRBD2. V shed 4 bases and J 5 bases; nucleotides not matched to a gene: 14. The germline V gene has CDR1 SGHNT and CDR2 YYREEE (reference sequence). The CDR3 spans 17 residues.

The CDR3 coding sequence is TGTGCCAGTGGGACAGCTCTAAACACCGGGGAGCTGTTTTTT. Residues: CASGTALNTGELFF. The genes are TRBV19 and TRBJ2-2; 7 positions agree with TRBD1. There are 14 residues in the CDR3. Germline lookup yields CDR1 LNHDA and CDR2 SQIVND (reference sequence). J gave up 2 bases and V 8 bases, and 5 bases lay outside the gene matches.

This sequence joins TRBV9 and TRBJ2-7, with D unresolved. There are 15 residues in the CDR3. V lost 2 bases and J lost 2, with 14 bases in between. Germline CDR1 is SGDLS and CDR2 is YYNGEE. DNA for the CDR3: TGTGCCAGCAGCGTCTCGACTGGGTTAACCTACGAGCAGTACTTC. The encoded protein is CASSVSTGLTYEQYF.

V and J are TRBV5-1 and TRBJ2-7, with 10 bases lining up with TRBD1. With V trimmed by 0 bases and J by 3 bases, 6 bases remained unmatched. CDR1 is SGHRS and CDR2 is YFSETQ in the germline V gene. The CDR3 consists of 16 residues. CDR3: CASSLAGGQGHYEQYF. In DNA form, the CDR3 reads TGCGCCAGCAGCTTGGCCGGGGGACAGGGGCACTACGAGCAGTACTTC. Combining the CDR3 with reference TRBV5-1 and TRBJ2-7 gives the whole variable domain KAGVTQTPRYLIKTRGQQVTLSCSPISGHRSVSWYQQTPGQGLQFLFEYFSETQRNKGNFPGRFSGRQFSNSRSEMNVSTLELGDSALYLCASSLAGGQGHYEQYFGPGTRLTVT.

This chain links TRBV2 with TRBJ1-6, with unresolved D. CDR3 length: 15 amino acids. Trimming cost V 8 bases and J 10 bases, with 21 bases left between them. The germline V gene has CDR1 SNHLY and CDR2 FYNNEI. This CDR3 reads CASSVGLPHTSPLHF. For the CDR3, the DNA is TGTGCCAGCTCGGTTGGGCTGCCCCATACCTCACCCCTCCACTTT.

This clone was seen more than once but under ten times. V is TRBV6-2 or TRBV6-3 and J is TRBJ2-2, with a possible D match to TRBD1 (6 bases). Trimming took 4 bases from V and 1 from J, leaving 10 bases between them. Germline CDR1 reads MNHEY; CDR2 reads SVGEGT. The CDR3 is made up of 15 amino acids. CDR3 residues: CASSWGHLNTGELFF. The CDR3 nucleotides are TGTGCCAGCAGTTGGGGGCACCTGAACACCGGGGAGCTGTTTTTT.

This chain uses TRBV30 with TRBJ2-1, with D unresolved. The length of the CDR3 is 13 residues. V shed 4 bases and J shed 2 bases, with 9 bases lying between them. CDR1 is GTSNPN and CDR2 is SVGIG in the germline V gene (reference sequence). The CDR3 sequence is CAWKRGPYNEQFF. The CDR3, as DNA: TGTGCCTGGAAACGCGGTCCCTACAATGAGCAGTTCTTC.

This clone was observed once. This sequence joins TRBV7-2 and TRBJ2-1, with 9 bases aligning to TRBD2. Per germline, CDR1 SGHTA and CDR2 FQGNSA. V gave up 1 base and J gave up 3 bases; unmatched junction bases: 4. The CDR3 length is 16 residues. CDR3 residues: CASSLGLSGSYNEQFF. The CDR3 bases are TGTGCCAGCAGCTTAGGTCTTAGCGGGAGCTACAATGAGCAGTTCTTC.

The chain uses TRBV28 and TRBJ1-4; maybe TRBD1 (6 bases). V shed 4 bases and J shed 0 bases, with 12 bases lying between them. The germline V gene encodes CDR1 MDHEN and CDR2 SYDVKM. This CDR3 region has 16 residues. The CDR3 DNA is TGTGCCAGCAGTTCCCCGGGGGGGCCAACTAATGAAAAACTGTTTTTT. Translation: CASSSPGGPTNEKLFF. The variable domain in full, with the rest retrieved from reference TRBV28 and TRBJ1-4, is DVKVTQSSRYLVKRTGEKVFLECVQDMDHENMFWYRQDPGLGLRLIYFSYDVKMKEKGDIPEGYSVSREKKERFSLILESASTNQTSMYLCASSSPGGPTNEKLFFGSGTQLSVL.

This chain uses TRBV20-1 with TRBJ1-5; D uncertain. The CDR3 loop spans 15 amino acids. The ends were cut back, 3 bases at V and 2 bases at J, with 14 bases in the middle. Germline values: CDR1 DFQATT, CDR2 SNEGSKA (reference sequence). In DNA, the CDR3 is TGCAGTGCTAGTTTACCGGTTACGGGCAATCAGCCCCAGCATTTT. Its protein is CSASLPVTGNQPQHF.

This chain uses TRBV28 with TRBJ1-6; tentatively, D is TRBD1 (5 bases). V lost 10 bases, J lost 6 bases, and 19 bases lay in between. This CDR3 has 15 residues. CDR1 is MDHEN, CDR2 SYDVKM, per germline. The CDR3 DNA reads TGTGCCACCTATAACCTCCAGGGACTTAATTCACCCCTCCACTTT. It codes for CATYNLQGLNSPLHF. Supplemented by reference TRBV28 and TRBJ1-6, the full variable domain reads DVKVTQSSRYLVKRTGEKVFLECVQDMDHENMFWYRQDPGLGLRLIYFSYDVKMKEKGDIPEGYSVSREKKERFSLILESASTNQTSMYLCATYNLQGLNSPLHFGNGTRLTVT.

This chain joins TRBV2 and TRBJ1-6, with 9 bases lining up with TRBD1. The CDR3 has 17 residues. Germline CDR1 SNHLY, CDR2 FYNNEI. After removal of 7 bases from V and 1 base from J, the junction contained 8 bases not matched to a gene. CDR3: CASNGQGSWSYNSPLHF. CDR3 bases: TGTGCCAGCAACGGACAGGGGTCATGGTCCTATAATTCACCCCTCCACTTT.

This clone was seen more than once but under ten times. This sequence joins TRBV4-3 and TRBJ1-5; tentatively, D is TRBD1 (5 bases). The V and J ends lost 1 base and 2 bases respectively, with 12 bases between them. This CDR3 contains 16 residues. Germline CDR1 reads LGHNA; CDR2 reads YSLEER. The CDR3 coding sequence is TGCGCCAGCAGCCAAGGAACCGTCAGGGGCAATCAGCCCCAGCATTTT. Encoded protein: CASSQGTVRGNQPQHF.

There are a few counts of this clone. The chain couples TRBV2 to TRBJ2-7, with D perhaps matching TRBD1 (6 bases). Germline-derived CDR1 and CDR2 are SNHLY and FYNNEI. V was trimmed by 6 bases and J by 1 base, leaving 22 bases between them. CDR3 size: 17 residues. In DNA, the CDR3 is TGTGCCAGCAGGGACGAATACAGGGCGCACTTATCCTACGAGCAGTACTTC. It codes for CASRDEYRAHLSYEQYF.

This clone has just a few counts. The chain uses TRBV12-3 or TRBV12-4 and TRBJ1-1; no firm D call. V lost 3 bases to trimming and J lost 9 bases, with 8 bases between them. The CDR3 has 11 residues. The CDR3 here is CASSFGSKAFF. As DNA, the CDR3 is TGTGCCAGCAGTTTTGGCTCAAAAGCTTTCTTT.